Below are 14 T cell receptor beta chains sequenced from a single sample in a study of CD8+CD57+ T cells in acquired aplastic anemia. TCR beta VDJ and CDR3 profiles were obtained from a genomic DNA template. TCRdb used MiXCR to reprocess the reads, holding one entry per CDR3 protein. This sample has a few hundred thousand distinct CDR3 sequences, with roughly 57% found just once. The sample was sorted CD4+, CD8+, or CD8+CD57+ T cells (not recorded which) from PBMCs. These receptors were obtained from a human donor in good health.

The V and J genes are TRBV19 and TRBJ2-5; D possibly corresponds to TRBD1 (6 bases). CDR1 and CDR2 from the germline V gene are LNHDA and SQIVND (reference sequence). V was shortened by 0 bases and J by 7 bases, with 12 bases between the two germline ends. The CDR3 spans 14 residues. CDR3 DNA sequence: TGTGCCAGTAGTATAGATCGACAGGCTAGGACCCAGTACTTC. Translating it yields CASSIDRQARTQYF.

This clonotype was picked up a small number of times. V is TRBV7-2 and J is TRBJ2-7; TRBD1 aligns across 7 bases. The trim removed 7 bases at V and 5 bases at J, leaving 8 bases unmatched. The V gene's germline CDR1 is SGHTA and CDR2 FQGNSA. The CDR3 is made up of 13 amino acids. The CDR3 DNA is TGTGCCAGCAAAGACCGGGACAGAAACGAGCAGTACTTC. Its translation: CASKDRDRNEQYF.

This clonotype was detected a few times. The chain carries TRBV28 and TRBJ1-5; D is perhaps TRBD1 (6 bases). CDR3 length: 13 residues. CDR1 and CDR2 (germline): MDHEN, SYDVKM. Trimming cost V 3 bases and J 4 bases, with 7 bases left between them. The CDR3 reads CASSFGQNQPQHF. CDR3 coding DNA: TGTGCCAGCAGTTTCGGACAGAATCAGCCCCAGCATTTT.

Worth noting for this clonotype: Germline and junction disagree at one end, which may indicate a read error. V is TRBV11-3 and J is TRBJ2-7; D is possibly TRBD1 or TRBD2 (5 bases each). The CDR3 is 16 residues long. Germline values: CDR1 SGHNT, CDR2 YENEEA. The CDR3 DNA follows: TGTGCCAGCGCTGAGTGGCAGGGTGGGAACACCGGGGAGCTGTACTTC. Translating it yields CASAEWQGGNTGELYF.

This clonotype was detected many times. CDR3 region: CASSLAGTESYGYTF. The CDR3 DNA is TGTGCCAGCAGCTTAGCTGGGACCGAAAGCTATGGCTACACCTTC. The chain employs TRBV7-2 and TRBJ1-2, with D perhaps TRBD1 (5 bases). Trimming stripped 0 bases from V and 4 bases from J, with 12 bases between. The CDR3 is made up of 15 amino acids. Germline V gene data show CDR1 as SGHTA and CDR2 as FQGNSA. Complete variable domain (other parts from reference TRBV7-2 and TRBJ1-2): GAGVSQSPSNKVTEKGKDVELRCDPISGHTALYWYRQSLGQGLEFLIYFQGNSAPDKSGLPSDRFSAERTGGSVSTLTIQRTQQEDSAVYLCASSLAGTESYGYTFGSGTRLTVV.

As regards this clonotype: A read error may produce the germline difference seen at one junction end. V is TRBV6-5 and J is TRBJ2-7; D is unclear. Germline-derived CDR1 and CDR2 are MNHEY and SVGAGI. CDR3 length equals 14 residues. Here the CDR3 reads CASSYSMGIYEQYF. In DNA, the CDR3 is TGTGCCAGCAGTTACTCGATGGGAATCTACGAACAGTACTTC.

This clonotype was seen repeatedly, ten times or more. The CDR3 DNA reads as TGTGCCAGCAGCTTAGGTACTACCACCGGGGAGCTGTTTTTT. Its protein is CASSLGTTTGELFF. V is TRBV7-2 and J is TRBJ2-2; D gene uncertain. This CDR3 is built from 14 residues. The V end lost 1 base, the J end lost 4 bases, and 7 bases lay between the germline ends. Germline V CDR1 and CDR2: SGHTA, FQGNSA.

In DNA, the CDR3 is TGTGCCACCCGGACAGTCACTGAAGCTTTCTTT. It encodes CATRTVTEAFF. The chain links TRBV6-6 to TRBJ1-1; a weak D match, TRBD1 (6 bases). V lost 10 bases to trimming and J lost 4 bases, with 10 bases between them. The CDR3 covers 11 residues. Germline CDR1 MNHNY, CDR2 SVGAGI (reference sequence).

This chain uses TRBV15 with TRBJ1-2; D gene unclear. The length of the CDR3 is 12 residues. V lost 0 bases and J lost 7, with 6 bases in between. Germline CDR1 and CDR2: LNHNV and YYDKDF (reference sequence). Here the CDR3 reads CATSRDPGGYTF. CDR3 nucleotides: TGTGCCACCAGCAGAGACCCGGGTGGCTACACCTTC.

CDR3 loop: CASSSVQGETQYF. The CDR3 DNA sequence: TGTGCCAGCAGCTCCGTGCAGGGAGAGACCCAGTACTTC. The chain links TRBV7-9 to TRBJ2-5; D is possibly TRBD1 (5 bases). Between the trimmed V and J ends, which lost 4 bases and 4 bases, there was a span of 10 bases. The V gene's germline CDR1 is SEHNR and CDR2 FQNEAQ (reference sequence). The CDR3 is 13 residues long.

The chain uses TRBV5-5 and TRBJ2-7; the D gene could be TRBD1 or TRBD2 (7 bases each). CDR1 and CDR2 (germline): SGHKS, YYEKEE (reference sequence). V was cut by 0 bases and J by 1 base, with 17 bases left in between. The CDR3 spans 17 residues. In DNA, the CDR3 is TGTGCCAGCAGCTTGGCCGGGGGAGGGGGCATGTCCTACGAGCAGTACTTC. Translating gives CASSLAGGGGMSYEQYF. The complete variable domain, with remaining parts taken from reference TRBV5-5 and TRBJ2-7, reads DAGVTQSPTHLIKTRGQQVTLRCSPISGHKSVSWYQQVLGQGPQFIFQYYEKEERGRGNFPDRFSARQFPNYSSELNVNALLLGDSALYLCASSLAGGGGMSYEQYFGPGTRLTVT.

This clonotype occurred many times. V and J are TRBV20-1 and TRBJ1-6, with TRBD1 matching over 8 bases. CDR3 length: 16 amino acids. J gave up 7 bases and V 1 base, and 9 bases lay outside the gene matches. The germline CDR1 and CDR2 sequences are DFQATT and SNEGSKA (reference sequence). CDR3 DNA: TGCAGTGCTAGAGGGGAGCAGGACAGGGAGAATTCACCCCTCCACTTT. It yields the protein CSARGEQDRENSPLHF.

DNA of the CDR3: TGTGCCAGCAGGGCTAGGACAGGGGGAAGTTCCTACGAGCAGTACTTC. This translates into CASRARTGGSSYEQYF. This sequence joins TRBV6-5 and TRBJ2-7, with 10 bases matching TRBD1. V gave up 6 bases and J gave up 1 base; unmatched junction bases: 9. The CDR3 length is 16 residues. CDR1 is MNHEY, CDR2 SVGAGI, per germline.

About this clonotype: An end of the junction differs from the germline gene, which may be a read error. V gene TRBV29-1 combines with J gene TRBJ2-3; tentatively, D is TRBD2 (5 bases). Per germline, CDR1 SQVTM and CDR2 ANQGSEA. The CDR3 loop spans 13 amino acids. In nucleotides, the CDR3 is TGCGGCGTTGGAGGTGTCTCAGACGATACGCAGTATTTT. Residues: CGVGGVSDDTQYF.